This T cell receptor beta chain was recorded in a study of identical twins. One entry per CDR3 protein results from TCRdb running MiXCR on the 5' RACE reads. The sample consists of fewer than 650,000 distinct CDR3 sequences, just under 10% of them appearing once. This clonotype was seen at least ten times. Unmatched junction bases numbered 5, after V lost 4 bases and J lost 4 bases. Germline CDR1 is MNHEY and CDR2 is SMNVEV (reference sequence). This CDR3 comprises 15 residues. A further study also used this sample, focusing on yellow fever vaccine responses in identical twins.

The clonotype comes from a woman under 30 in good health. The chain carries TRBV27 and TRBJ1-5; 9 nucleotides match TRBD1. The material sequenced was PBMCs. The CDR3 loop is CASSSGQGKNQPQHF. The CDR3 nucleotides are TGTGCCAGCAGTTCGGGACAGGGTAAGAATCAGCCCCAGCATTTT.